The next 9 T cell receptor beta chains were all read from a single sample in a study of OX40 agonist ivuxolimab in advanced cancers. Sequencing used immunoSEQ multiplex PCR; TCRdb keeps in-frame clones, though not all of them. In the table there are approximately 58,000 clones, less than 90% of which are singletons. The material sequenced was CD4+ or CD8+ T cells sorted from blood, taken in a trial of the OX40 agonist ivuxolimab. Receptors originate from an adult with an advanced solid tumor such as melanoma, head and neck, liver or kidney cancer.

The chain uses TRBV28 and TRBJ1-5; 7 bases map to TRBD1. Germline lookup yields CDR1 MDHEN and CDR2 SYDVKM. V dropped 3 bases and J dropped 4; count of bases not matched to a gene: 6. This CDR3 has 15 amino acids. This chain's CDR3 is CASSLWDRDNQPQHF. In DNA, the CDR3 is TGTGCCAGCAGTTTGTGGGACAGAGATAATCAGCCCCAGCATTTT.

The chain recombines TRBV19 with TRBJ2-1; D remains ambiguous. The V end was cut by 7 bases, the J end by 4 bases, with 5 bases between. This CDR3 spans 11 amino acids. Germline V gene data show CDR1 as LNHDA and CDR2 as SQIVND (reference sequence). The CDR3 loop is CASTAYNEQFF. The CDR3 region has the DNA TGTGCCAGTACAGCATACAATGAGCAGTTCTTC.

The sample holds a few counts of this clone. J is TRBJ2-5 and V is TRBV7-9; TRBD1 is a possible D gene (6 bases). The CDR3 has 15 amino acids. Trimming removed 5 bases at V and 7 bases at J, with 20 bases between. Germline V gene data show CDR1 as SEHNR and CDR2 as FQNEAQ (reference sequence). The CDR3 DNA sequence: TGTGCCAGCAGCCCCCCCGCCGGGACAAAGGGGACCCAGTACTTC. Its protein product is CASSPPAGTKGTQYF.

Remarks on this clone: One end of the junction is discordant with germline, which a read error may explain. The chain combines TRBV7-7 with TRBJ2-3, with D possibly matching TRBD2 (6 bases). CDR1 is SSHAT, CDR2 FNYEAQ, per germline (reference sequence). The CDR3 sequence is 14 residues long. The CDR3 protein is CASSATRRSDTQYF. CDR3 in DNA: TGTGCTAGCAGCGCGACTAGAAGGTCAGATACGCAGTATTTT.

The V call is TRBV30, the J call TRBJ2-1; 7 positions match TRBD2. This CDR3 is built from 16 residues. Trimming cost V 4 bases and J 4 bases; bases outside gene matches: 13. Germline V CDR1 and CDR2: GTSNPN, SVGIG (reference sequence). The CDR3 sequence is CAWMSRSGNSYNEQFF. The CDR3 nucleotides are TGTGCCTGGATGAGTAGGAGCGGGAATTCGTACAATGAGCAGTTCTTC.

The genes are TRBV5-1 and TRBJ2-2; 7 bases are shared with TRBD1. Germline CDR1 is SGHRS and CDR2 is YFSETQ. V was pared by 4 bases and J by 7 bases, with 7 bases of the junction left unmatched. CDR3 length equals 14 residues. The CDR3 DNA is TGCGCCAGCAGCCCGAGACAGGGTGGCGGGGAGCTGTTTTTT. Translated, it gives CASSPRQGGGELFF.

This clone has just a few counts. V usage is TRBV28 and J usage is TRBJ2-7; D gene uncertain. Trimming stripped 6 bases from V and 2 bases from J, with 11 bases between. Germline CDR1 MDHEN, CDR2 SYDVKM. The CDR3 extends over 13 amino acids. The CDR3 region has the DNA TGTGCCAGCAGCCTTCCCGGAACCTACGAGCAGTACTTC. Its translation: CASSLPGTYEQYF.

The V call is TRBV5-8, the J call TRBJ1-2; D might be TRBD1 (5 bases). Trimming pared 2 bases from V and 7 bases from J, leaving 15 bases between. This CDR3 has 14 residues. Germline V gene data show CDR1 as SGHTS and CDR2 as YDEGEE. The CDR3 sequence: CASSFREGGRGYTF. The CDR3 region has the DNA TGTGCCAGCAGCTTCAGGGAAGGCGGACGTGGCTACACCTTC.

This clone was detected only a few times. This sequence joins TRBV7-2 and TRBJ1-5; D gene unclear. Germline CDR1 SGHTA, CDR2 FQGNSA. This CDR3 is 16 amino acids long. V lost 1 base to trimming and J lost 0 bases, with 10 bases between them. CDR3 in amino acids: CASSLEGGLSNQPQHF. CDR3 coding DNA: TGTGCCAGCAGCTTAGAGGGAGGGCTTAGCAATCAGCCCCAGCATTTT.